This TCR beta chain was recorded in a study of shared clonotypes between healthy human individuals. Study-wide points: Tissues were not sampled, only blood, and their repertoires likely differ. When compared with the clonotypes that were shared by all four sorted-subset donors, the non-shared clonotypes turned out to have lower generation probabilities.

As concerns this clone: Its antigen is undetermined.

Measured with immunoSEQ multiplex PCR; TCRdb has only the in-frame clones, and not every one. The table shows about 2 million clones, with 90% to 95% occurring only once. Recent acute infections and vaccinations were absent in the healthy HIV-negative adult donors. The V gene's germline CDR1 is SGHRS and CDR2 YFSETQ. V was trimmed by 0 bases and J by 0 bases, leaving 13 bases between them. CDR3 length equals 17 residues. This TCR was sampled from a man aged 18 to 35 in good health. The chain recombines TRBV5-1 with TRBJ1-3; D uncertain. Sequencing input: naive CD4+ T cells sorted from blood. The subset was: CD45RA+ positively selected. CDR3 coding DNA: TGCGCCAGCAGCTTGGACGGACTGAGTAGCTCTGGAAACACCATATATTTT. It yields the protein CASSLDGLSSSGNTIYF. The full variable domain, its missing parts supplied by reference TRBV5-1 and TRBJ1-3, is KAGVTQTPRYLIKTRGQQVTLSCSPISGHRSVSWYQQTPGQGLQFLFEYFSETQRNKGNFPGRFSGRQFSNSRSEMNVSTLELGDSALYLCASSLDGLSSSGNTIYFGEGSWLTVV.